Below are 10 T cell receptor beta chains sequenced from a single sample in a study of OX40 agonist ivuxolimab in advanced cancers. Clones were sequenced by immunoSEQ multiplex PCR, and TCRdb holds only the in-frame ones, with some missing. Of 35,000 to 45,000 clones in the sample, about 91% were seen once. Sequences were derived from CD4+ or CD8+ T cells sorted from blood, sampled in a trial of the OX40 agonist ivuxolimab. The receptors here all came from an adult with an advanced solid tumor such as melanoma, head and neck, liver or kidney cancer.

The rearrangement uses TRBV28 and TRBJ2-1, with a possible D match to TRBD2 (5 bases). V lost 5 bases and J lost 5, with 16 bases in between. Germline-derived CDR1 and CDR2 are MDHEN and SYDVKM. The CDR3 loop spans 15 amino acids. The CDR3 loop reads CASSRQDWKNNEQFF. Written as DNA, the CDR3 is TGTGCCAGCAGTCGGCAGGACTGGAAAAACAATGAGCAGTTCTTC.

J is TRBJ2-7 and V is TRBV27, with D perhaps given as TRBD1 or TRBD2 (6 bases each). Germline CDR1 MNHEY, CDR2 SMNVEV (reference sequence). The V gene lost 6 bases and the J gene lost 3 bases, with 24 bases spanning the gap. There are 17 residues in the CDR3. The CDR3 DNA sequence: TGTGCCAGCAGGGCCGGAGGGAGGACAGCGTTGATCTACGAGCAGTACTTC. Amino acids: CASRAGGRTALIYEQYF.

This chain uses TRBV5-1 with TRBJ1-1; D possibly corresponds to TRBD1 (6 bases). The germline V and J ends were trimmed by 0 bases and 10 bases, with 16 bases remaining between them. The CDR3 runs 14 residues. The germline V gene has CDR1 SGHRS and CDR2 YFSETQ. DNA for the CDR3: TGCGCCAGCAGCTTGGGCGGGGGGGCCGACGGAGCTTTCTTT. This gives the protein CASSLGGGADGAFF.

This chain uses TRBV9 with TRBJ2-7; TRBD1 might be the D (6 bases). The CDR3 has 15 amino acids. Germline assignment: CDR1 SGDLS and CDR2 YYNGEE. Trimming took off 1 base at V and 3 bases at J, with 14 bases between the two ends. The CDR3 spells CASSVTPGHLYEQYF. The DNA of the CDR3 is TGTGCCAGCAGCGTAACCCCGGGACATCTCTACGAGCAGTACTTC.

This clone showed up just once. The CDR3 nucleotides read TGTGCCAGCACCTTAGGTACTAGCGGGAGTATTTTCGGCGAGCAGTACTTC. It is translated as CASTLGTSGSIFGEQYF. The chain carries TRBV28 and TRBJ2-7; 11 bases agree with TRBD2. CDR1 and CDR2 from the germline V gene are MDHEN and SYDVKM. CDR3 length equals 17 residues. Trimming took 7 bases from V and 6 from J; bases not matched to a gene: 17.

CDR3 region: CAWSVTGASYEQYF. The DNA for the CDR3 is TGTGCCTGGAGTGTCACCGGGGCCTCCTACGAGCAGTACTTC. The V and J genes are TRBV30 and TRBJ2-7; D possibly matches TRBD1 or TRBD2 (5 bases each). The CDR3 totals 14 residues. V gave up 0 bases and J gave up 0 bases, with 9 bases separating them. Per the germline V gene, CDR1 is GTSNPN and CDR2 is SVGIG (reference sequence).

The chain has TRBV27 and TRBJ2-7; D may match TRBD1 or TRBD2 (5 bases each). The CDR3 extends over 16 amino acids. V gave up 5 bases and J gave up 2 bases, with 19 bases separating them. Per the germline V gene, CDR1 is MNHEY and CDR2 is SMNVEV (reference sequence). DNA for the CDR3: TGTGCCAGCAGTCCAGAAGGGACGTCGATAACCTACGAGCAGTACTTC. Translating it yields CASSPEGTSITYEQYF.

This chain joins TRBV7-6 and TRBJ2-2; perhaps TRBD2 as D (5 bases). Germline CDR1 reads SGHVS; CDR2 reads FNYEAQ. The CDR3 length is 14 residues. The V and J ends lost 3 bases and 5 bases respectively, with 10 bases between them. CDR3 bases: TGTGCCAGCAGCTTTGAGAGGGAAACCGGGGAGCTGTTTTTT. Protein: CASSFERETGELFF.

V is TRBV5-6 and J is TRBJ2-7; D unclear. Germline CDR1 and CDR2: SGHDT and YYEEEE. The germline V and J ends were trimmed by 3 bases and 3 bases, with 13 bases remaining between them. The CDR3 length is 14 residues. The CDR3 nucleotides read TGTGCCAGCAGCTATTGGAATTTGGGCTACGAGCAGTACTTC. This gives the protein CASSYWNLGYEQYF.

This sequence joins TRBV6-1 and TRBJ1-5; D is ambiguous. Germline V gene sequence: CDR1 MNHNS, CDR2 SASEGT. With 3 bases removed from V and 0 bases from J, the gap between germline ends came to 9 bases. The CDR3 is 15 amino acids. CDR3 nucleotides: TGTGCCAGCAGTGATAACAGCAATAGCAATCAGCCCCAGCATTTT. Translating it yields CASSDNSNSNQPQHF.